This paragraph reports one T cell receptor (beta chain). The antigen remains unidentified. This specimen belongs to a study of T cell responses to AZD1222 COVID-19 vaccine. V lost 2 bases and J lost 2; bases outside the gene matches: 3. The CDR3 runs to 15 residues. Germline-derived CDR1 and CDR2 are MNHEY and SVGAGI. Notes on the study in general: Spike-spanning, vaccine-associated CD4 TCRs were dominant at 160-218 and 743-854.

Only in-frame clones appear in the TCRdb table, and some are missing; sequencing was by immunoSEQ multiplex PCR. The profile covers approximately 150,000 clones, with about 90% appearing a single time and 9.3% taken by the ten largest. The receptor was derived from an adult who received the AZD1222 COVID-19 vaccine. The gene calls are TRBV6-5 and TRBJ2-7; TRBD2 matches 10 bases. The source was peripheral blood, collected 28 days after the second AZD1222 dose. Here the CDR3 reads CASSYASGRAYEQYF. In DNA, the CDR3 is TGTGCCAGCAGTTACGCTAGCGGGAGAGCCTACGAGCAGTACTTC.